These 21 T cell receptor beta chains came from one sample sequenced in a study of cytomegalovirus exposure and HLA in healthy donors. It was with 60 Vbeta and 13 Jbeta primers that the PCR ran. Profiled with immunoSEQ multiplex PCR; TCRdb holds only in-frame clones, not every one. The profile shows about 110,000 clones, 70% to 85% of them singletons. Material: PBMCs. The receptors here all came from a woman between 35 and 50 years old in good health and CMV-seronegative.

The chain combines TRBV5-4 with TRBJ2-1, with TRBD2 matching over 8 bases. The germline gives CDR1 SGHNT, CDR2 YYREEE (reference sequence). The CDR3 length is 16 residues. Unmatched junction bases numbered 4, after V lost 2 bases and J lost 0 bases. The CDR3 sequence: CASSLLAVSSYNEQFF. DNA of the CDR3: TGTGCCAGCAGCTTACTAGCGGTGAGCTCCTACAATGAGCAGTTCTTC.

This clone was found a few times. The chain employs TRBV12-5 and TRBJ2-5; D is ambiguous. V lost 7 bases, J lost 4 bases, and 13 bases lay in between. Germline values: CDR1 LGHNT, CDR2 FRNRAP. CDR3 length: 13 residues. The CDR3 spells CASARRPGETQYF. DNA for the CDR3: TGTGCTAGTGCCCGTCGGCCGGGAGAGACCCAGTACTTC.

This clone was picked up a small number of times. V usage is TRBV9 and J usage is TRBJ2-1, with D perhaps TRBD1 (6 bases). Germline CDR1 and CDR2: SGDLS and YYNGEE. With 0 bases removed from V and 4 bases from J, the gap between germline ends came to 11 bases. CDR3 length equals 15 residues. CDR3 coding DNA: TGTGCCAGCAGCGTAGGGGGACACGGGTACAATGAGCAGTTCTTC. Its translation: CASSVGGHGYNEQFF.

The V call is TRBV19, the J call TRBJ2-3; 7 bases fit TRBD1. This CDR3 comprises 13 residues. Germline V gene lookup returns CDR1 LNHDA and CDR2 SQIVND (reference sequence). Trimming at V came to 7 bases and at J to 6 bases, leaving 7 bases not matched to a gene. CDR3 DNA sequence: TGTGCCAGTACCAAACAGGGGTTGGATACGCAGTATTTT. It codes for CASTKQGLDTQYF. Full variable domain (missing parts from reference TRBV19 and TRBJ2-3): DGGITQSPKYLFRKEGQNVTLSCEQNLNHDAMYWYRQDPGQGLRLIYYSQIVNDFQKGDIAEGYSVSREKKESFPLTVTSAQKNPTAFYLCASTKQGLDTQYFGPGTRLTVL.

V gene TRBV28 combines with J gene TRBJ1-2; TRBD1 matches 8 bases. This CDR3 has 15 amino acids. Germline V lookup: CDR1 MDHEN, CDR2 SYDVKM. V shed 7 bases and J 2 bases; nucleotides not matched to a gene: 9. CDR3 loop: CASTSGTGPNYGYTF. The CDR3 nucleotides are TGTGCCAGCACCTCTGGGACAGGACCCAACTATGGCTACACCTTC.

The chain recombines TRBV4-1 with TRBJ2-5, with 8 bases aligning to TRBD2. Trimming took 1 base from V and 5 from J; bases not matched to a gene: 9. The CDR3 loop spans 16 amino acids. Germline loops: CDR1 MGHRA, CDR2 YSYEKL. For the CDR3, the DNA is TGCGCCAGCAGCCAAGGCCTCGGGGGGGCGGGGGAGACCCAGTACTTC. Amino acid sequence: CASSQGLGGAGETQYF.

The V call is TRBV9, the J call TRBJ2-7; the D gene is possibly TRBD1 (6 bases). Germline V gene lookup returns CDR1 SGDLS and CDR2 YYNGEE. Trimming cost V 0 bases and J 1 base, with 11 bases left between them. CDR3 length: 15 amino acids. The CDR3 here is CASSVGAGTSYEQYF. DNA for the CDR3: TGTGCCAGCAGCGTAGGGGCAGGGACATCCTACGAGCAGTACTTC.

The chain is built from TRBV18 and TRBJ1-1; 9 bases are shared with TRBD1. The CDR3 extends over 16 amino acids. V lost 4 bases and J lost 5; bases outside the gene matches: 11. The germline V gene has CDR1 KGHSH and CDR2 LQKENI. CDR3 DNA: TGTGCCAGCTCACTGCGGACAGGGGAGTCGGGGACTGAAGCTTTCTTT. Protein product: CASSLRTGESGTEAFF.

V usage is TRBV7-9 and J usage is TRBJ1-3; a weak D match, TRBD1 (6 bases). V was shortened by 5 bases and J by 2 bases, with 7 bases between the two germline ends. The CDR3 length is 13 residues. From germline, CDR1 is SEHNR and CDR2 FQNEAQ (reference sequence). CDR3: CASSPGAGNTIYF. CDR3 nucleotides: TGTGCCAGCAGCCCAGGGGCTGGAAACACCATATATTTT.

On this clone: The sample contains more than one DNA sequence encoding this CDR3. This chain joins TRBV7-2 and TRBJ2-7, with D possibly being TRBD1 (6 bases). CDR3 length: 13 amino acids. The germline V gene encodes CDR1 SGHTA and CDR2 FQGNSA. Trimming stripped 4 bases from V and 1 base from J, with 8 bases between. CDR3 DNA: TGTGCCAGCAGCTCCGGACAGTCCTACGAGCAGTACTTC. Encoded protein: CASSSGQSYEQYF. The complete variable domain, with remaining parts taken from reference TRBV7-2 and TRBJ2-7, reads GAGVSQSPSNKVTEKGKDVELRCDPISGHTALYWYRQSLGQGLEFLIYFQGNSAPDKSGLPSDRFSAERTGGSVSTLTIQRTQQEDSAVYLCASSSGQSYEQYFGPGTRLTVT.

In its sample, this clone was seen once. The chain combines TRBV19 with TRBJ1-5, with 9 bases fitting TRBD1. The J segment lost 0 bases and the V segment lost 6 bases, leaving 6 bases of the junction unmatched. Germline values: CDR1 LNHDA, CDR2 SQIVND (reference sequence). The CDR3 is 16 amino acids. The CDR3 nucleotides are TGTGCCAGTAGGCGGGGACAGGGTCATAGCAATCAGCCCCAGCATTTT. This gives the protein CASRRGQGHSNQPQHF.

The chain has TRBV5-4 and TRBJ2-6; 7 bases match TRBD1. With 4 bases clipped from V and 0 bases from J, the junction kept 7 bases outside the gene matches. The germline V gene encodes CDR1 SGHNT and CDR2 YYREEE (reference sequence). CDR3 length: 17 amino acids. The CDR3 bases are TGTGCCAGCAGCAAAACAGGGGTTGGCTCTGGGGCCAACGTCCTGACTTTC. This sequence encodes CASSKTGVGSGANVLTF.

This clone was seen just once. The chain recombines TRBV5-1 with TRBJ1-1; D gene unclear. V gave up 3 bases and J gave up 0 bases, with 3 bases separating them. The V gene's germline CDR1 is SGHRS and CDR2 YFSETQ. There are 12 residues in the CDR3. The CDR3 spells CASSSMNTEAFF. The CDR3 coding sequence is TGCGCCAGCAGCTCAATGAACACTGAAGCTTTCTTT.

The genes are TRBV6-4 and TRBJ1-6; 7 bases are shared with TRBD1. CDR1 MRHNA and CDR2 SNTAGT come from the germline V gene. J was trimmed by 10 bases and V by 2 bases; bases with no gene match: 8. The CDR3 runs to 15 residues. The CDR3 reads CASSDKGAGHSPLHF. Written as DNA, the CDR3 is TGTGCCAGCAGTGACAAGGGGGCAGGACACTCACCCCTCCACTTT.

The rearrangement links TRBV27 to TRBJ1-4; the D is unclear. V lost 6 bases to trimming and J lost 6 bases, with 17 bases between them. Germline loops: CDR1 MNHEY, CDR2 SMNVEV (reference sequence). This CDR3 spans 15 amino acids. The CDR3 sequence is CASSSSGSNYEKLFF. The CDR3 nucleotides read TGTGCCAGCAGCTCTTCAGGTAGTAACTATGAAAAACTGTTTTTT.

The chain couples TRBV2 to TRBJ2-1, with D perhaps matching TRBD2 (5 bases). Trimming cost V 1 base and J 8 bases, with 15 bases left between them. This CDR3 has 15 amino acids. Germline V gives CDR1 SNHLY, CDR2 FYNNEI. The CDR3 sequence is CASSEGSGGRDEQFF. The CDR3 region has the DNA TGTGCCAGCAGTGAAGGAAGCGGAGGCAGAGATGAGCAGTTCTTC.

This clone occurred once. The chain recombines TRBV5-3 with TRBJ2-7; a weak D match, TRBD2 (6 bases). TRBV5-3 is known as an ORF, though its function is uncertain. V lost 4 bases, J lost 4 bases, and 21 bases lay in between. The CDR3 contains 16 residues. The CDR3: CARSRGGGASGYEQYF. CDR3 nucleotide sequence: TGTGCCAGAAGCCGTGGCGGCGGGGCCTCAGGGTACGAGCAGTACTTC.

The chain carries TRBV2 and TRBJ2-7, with 9 bases lining up with TRBD1. The CDR3 consists of 14 residues. Germline lookup yields CDR1 SNHLY and CDR2 FYNNEI. The V segment lost 6 bases and the J segment 1 base; nucleotides outside the gene matches: 4. Here the CDR3 DNA reads TGTGCCAGCAGGGAGGGACAGGGTTCCTACGAGCAGTACTTC. Amino acid sequence: CASREGQGSYEQYF.

This clone was counted a few times. This rearrangement joins TRBV19 to TRBJ1-1; D possibly corresponds to TRBD1 (5 bases). The germline V gene encodes CDR1 LNHDA and CDR2 SQIVND (reference sequence). This CDR3 has 15 amino acids. V was cut by 5 bases and J by 1 base, with 14 bases left in between. The CDR3 DNA is TGTGCCAGTAGTGTATCCAGGGTTAGGAACACTGAAGCTTTCTTT. Protein: CASSVSRVRNTEAFF.

V usage is TRBV9 and J usage is TRBJ2-1; 11 nucleotides agree with TRBD2. The CDR3 runs 15 residues. The germline CDR1 and CDR2 sequences are SGDLS and YYNGEE. V trimming: 4 bases; J trimming: 5 bases; junction bases outside the gene matches: 5. DNA of the CDR3: TGTGCCAGCAGCTCTTCGGGACTAGCGGACAATGAGCAGTTCTTC. It encodes CASSSSGLADNEQFF. The full variable domain, rest sourced from reference TRBV9 and TRBJ2-1, is DSGVTQTPKHLITATGQRVTLRCSPRSGDLSVYWYQQSLDQGLQFLIQYYNGEERAKGNILERFSAQQFPDLHSELNLSSLELGDSALYFCASSSSGLADNEQFFGPGTRLTVL.

The table lists this clone with a few counts. The V gene is TRBV4-2, the J gene TRBJ2-5; TRBD1 is a possible D gene (5 bases). Germline CDR1 reads LGHNA; CDR2 reads YNFKEQ. The CDR3 has 15 amino acids. Between the trimmed V and J ends, which lost 2 bases and 0 bases, there was a span of 10 bases. In nucleotides, the CDR3 is TGTGCCAGCAGCCAAATGAAGGGGAACCAAGAGACCCAGTACTTC. The encoded protein is CASSQMKGNQETQYF.